These 17 T cell receptor beta chains came from one sample sequenced in a study of OX40 agonist ivuxolimab in advanced cancers. The library was made by the immunoSEQ multiplex PCR assay. TCRdb took this table from immuneACCESS and kept in-frame rearrangements with V and J called. Such tables lack part of the clones; where checked against another copy, unresolved V genes explain under half of the gap, and the rest is unexplained. The sample table records about 54,000 clones; approximately 90% of these occur just once. The ten largest clones take up approximately 1.5% of the sample. The source was CD4+ or CD8+ T cells sorted from blood, collected in a trial of the OX40 agonist ivuxolimab. Receptor source: an adult with an advanced solid tumor such as melanoma, head and neck, liver or kidney cancer.

The V and J genes are TRBV5-1 and TRBJ1-6; TRBD1 matches 12 bases. The germline V gene has CDR1 SGHRS and CDR2 YFSETQ. The CDR3 contains 16 residues. The V and J ends lost 4 bases and 9 bases, in that order; junction bases with no gene match: 8. CDR3 in amino acids: CASSAGQGARGSPLHF. The CDR3 DNA reads as TGCGCCAGCAGCGCGGGACAGGGGGCGCGGGGTTCACCCCTCCACTTT.

The J gene is TRBJ1-1, the V gene TRBV7-2; TRBD1 agrees at 7 bases. Germline V CDR1 and CDR2: SGHTA, FQGNSA. The ends lost 1 base at V and 7 bases at J; junction bases unmatched: 3. CDR3 size: 13 residues. CDR3 sequence: CASSLGQGNEAFF. The DNA of the CDR3 is TGTGCCAGCAGCTTAGGACAGGGAAATGAAGCTTTCTTT.

The rearrangement joins TRBV28 to TRBJ2-4; TRBD1 is a possible D gene (6 bases). The CDR3 sequence is 15 residues long. The germline V gene encodes CDR1 MDHEN and CDR2 SYDVKM. Trimming cost V 4 bases and J 4 bases, with 14 bases left between them. CDR3 coding DNA: TGTGCCAGCAGTTCACCCGGGACACCAAAAAACATTCAGTACTTC. Protein sequence: CASSSPGTPKNIQYF.

The CDR3 DNA reads TGTGCCAGCAGTTCAGGGGGCGAGTGGGTACGTGAAAAACTGTTTTTT. Translated, it gives CASSSGGEWVREKLFF. This chain uses TRBV28 with TRBJ1-4; 8 positions agree with TRBD1. The CDR3 covers 16 residues. Germline V gene data show CDR1 as MDHEN and CDR2 as SYDVKM. Trimming took 4 bases from V and 7 from J; bases not matched to a gene: 11.

A single count supports this clone. The V gene is TRBV11-2, the J gene TRBJ1-6; D perhaps matches TRBD1 (5 bases). Germline loops: CDR1 SGHAT, CDR2 FQNNGV. This CDR3 is built from 15 residues. V was trimmed by 4 bases and J by 5 bases, leaving 12 bases between them. CDR3 bases: TGTGCCAGCAGCTGGGACCCTGTGAATAATTCACCCCTCCACTTT. The encoded protein is CASSWDPVNNSPLHF.

The V gene is TRBV7-9, the J gene TRBJ2-3; D might be TRBD1 (6 bases). Per germline, CDR1 SEHNR and CDR2 FQNEAQ (reference sequence). Deletions cut 5 bases from V and 2 bases from J, with 11 bases between. The CDR3 is 14 residues long. CDR3 in amino acids: CASSLQGPTDTQYF. CDR3 coding DNA: TGTGCCAGCAGCCTTCAGGGGCCCACAGATACGCAGTATTTT.

This chain uses TRBV7-8 with TRBJ2-5; 12 positions agree with TRBD2. Germline assignment: CDR1 SGHVS and CDR2 FQNEAQ. V dropped 7 bases and J dropped 5; count of bases not matched to a gene: 8. The CDR3 has 15 residues. The CDR3 region has the DNA TGTGCCAGCAACCGCCGGACTAGCGGGGAGGAGACCCAGTACTTC. Residues: CASNRRTSGEETQYF.

The rearrangement links TRBV5-1 to TRBJ2-5; 8 nucleotides agree with TRBD1. Near its end, the DNA agrees better with TRBJ2-7, so the J call may be wrong. This CDR3 has 14 residues. The germline V gene encodes CDR1 SGHRS and CDR2 YFSETQ. CDR3 in DNA: TGCGCCAGCAGCTTGGGTGGACAGGGCTACGAGCAGTACTTC. Encoded protein: CASSLGGQGYEQYF.

This rearrangement joins TRBV25-1 to TRBJ2-7; the D gene is possibly TRBD2 (5 bases). V dropped 1 base and J dropped 6 bases, with 10 bases sitting between them. The CDR3 has 13 amino acids. The germline gives CDR1 MGHDK, CDR2 SYGVNS. CDR3 sequence (DNA): TGTGCCAGCAGTGAATGGGGAGAACGCGAGCAGTACTTC. Translation gives CASSEWGEREQYF.

This chain connects TRBV6-1 to TRBJ2-3, with D perhaps matching TRBD2 (6 bases). Trimming shortened V by 2 bases and J by 4 bases, and 19 bases separated the two germline ends. Germline CDR1 MNHNS, CDR2 SASEGT. The CDR3 has 17 amino acids. In DNA form, the CDR3 reads TGTGCCAGCAGTGAAACTTTTGGAGGCGGGGTAGCAGATACGCAGTATTTT. Amino acids: CASSETFGGGVADTQYF.

The chain is built from TRBV2 and TRBJ2-5; TRBD2 matches at 8 bases. Germline assignment: CDR1 SNHLY and CDR2 FYNNEI. The CDR3 length is 17 residues. Trimming removed 3 bases from V and 3 bases from J; junction bases left unmatched: 12. The CDR3: CASSDSSPGLGKETQYF. CDR3 in DNA: TGTGCCAGCAGTGATTCAAGCCCGGGACTAGGGAAAGAGACCCAGTACTTC.

The count of this clone is one. The CDR3 bases are TGTGCCAGTTCCGGACAGGGGAACACCGGGGAGCTGTTTTTT. Protein product: CASSGQGNTGELFF. This chain links TRBV6-4 with TRBJ2-2; 8 nucleotides align to TRBD1. The junction had 4 bases not matched to a gene; V was cut back by 9 bases and J by 1 base. This CDR3 is built from 14 residues. From germline, CDR1 is MRHNA and CDR2 SNTAGT.

V is TRBV5-8 and J is TRBJ2-5; 10 nucleotides align to TRBD1. The CDR3 is made up of 15 amino acids. Trimming cost V 1 base and J 4 bases; bases outside gene matches: 4. Germline CDR1 SGHTS, CDR2 YDEGEE. The CDR3 here is CASSLLRTGGETQYF. CDR3 sequence (DNA): TGTGCCAGCAGCTTGCTCAGGACAGGGGGAGAGACCCAGTACTTC.

The rearrangement joins TRBV7-9 to TRBJ2-4, with D tentatively TRBD1 (6 bases). This CDR3 has 14 amino acids. Germline CDR1 and CDR2: SEHNR and FQNEAQ (reference sequence). The V and J ends lost 4 bases and 7 bases respectively, with 14 bases between them. CDR3 sequence (DNA): TGTGCCAGCAGCTCCCCCAGGGGCCGTAACATTCAGTACTTC. Protein: CASSSPRGRNIQYF.

The J gene is TRBJ1-2, the V gene TRBV2; no definite D call. This CDR3 is 13 amino acids long. Trimming took 4 bases from V and 8 from J, leaving 14 bases between them. Per germline, CDR1 SNHLY and CDR2 FYNNEI. The CDR3 sequence is CASSVNPIHGYTF. Here the CDR3 DNA reads TGTGCCAGCAGTGTAAACCCCATCCACGGCTACACCTTC.

CDR3 residues: CSGLRGEKLFF. The DNA of the CDR3 is TGCAGTGGCCTAAGGGGTGAAAAACTGTTTTTT. The gene calls are TRBV20-1 and TRBJ1-4, with a weak D call TRBD1 (5 bases). The V end lost 7 bases, the J end lost 7 bases, and 10 bases lay between the germline ends. There are 11 residues in the CDR3. Germline lookup yields CDR1 DFQATT and CDR2 SNEGSKA (reference sequence).

Remarks on this clone: A read error may produce the germline difference seen at one junction end. The J gene is TRBJ2-2, the V gene TRBV7-7, with 7 positions matching TRBD2. Looked up from germline, CDR1 is SSHAT and CDR2 is FNYEAQ (reference sequence). This CDR3 has 14 residues. The CDR3 protein is CASRRTRNTGELFF. In DNA form, the CDR3 reads TGTGCTAGCAGAAGGACTAGGAACACCGGGGAGCTGTTTTTT.